The entry that follows covers one T cell receptor beta chain sequence. Antigen unknown. Trimming left V 5 bases short and J 2 bases short, with 12 bases between. The CDR3 totals 14 residues. The germline V gene encodes CDR1 MNHNS and CDR2 SASEGT. This record belongs to a study of OX40 agonist ivuxolimab in advanced cancers. Findings of the study overall: Normalized T-cell clonal expansion was also low in a subset of nonresponders. Specificity for antigen went undetermined in the expanded peripheral T cells. People who partly responded at 0.1-3.0 mg/kg had some of the least clonal expansion seen.

Using immunoSEQ multiplex PCR, the repertoire was profiled, and TCRdb retains in-frame clones only, with some absent. This table holds 55,000 to 70,000 clones, 65% to 85% found once. Specimen: CD4+ or CD8+ T cells sorted from blood, collected in a trial of the OX40 agonist ivuxolimab. The rearrangement links TRBV6-1 to TRBJ1-1; the D gene is possibly TRBD1 (5 bases). The TCR originated in an adult with an advanced solid tumor such as melanoma, head and neck, liver or kidney cancer. The CDR3 loop is CASSWGRLNTEAFF. For the CDR3, the DNA is TGTGCCAGCAGTTGGGGACGGTTAAACACTGAAGCTTTCTTT.